The next 28 T cell receptor beta chains were all read from a single sample in a study of read filtering for tumor transcriptome and immune sequencing. This library used around 400 ng RNA and molecular barcoded adaptors spanning alpha/delta and beta/gamma chains. A single record per CDR3 protein comes from TCRdb applying MiXCR to the reads. The sample contains roughly 38,000 distinct CDR3 sequences, roughly 12% of which appear only once. Sequencing was done on a sample of a population of CD138-negative cells sorted from bone marrow. These receptors came from a donor at least 40 years old with multiple myeloma.

This clonotype was counted many times. The chain joins TRBV28 to TRBJ1-1; no definite D call. V was clipped by 8 bases and J by 2 bases, with 6 bases between them. CDR3 length: 11 amino acids. Germline CDR1 is MDHEN and CDR2 is SYDVKM. The CDR3 nucleotides read TGTGCCAGCCTGAGCAACACTGAAGCTTTCTTT. It yields the protein CASLSNTEAFF. Full variable domain (remainder filled in from reference TRBV28 and TRBJ1-1): DVKVTQSSRYLVKRTGEKVFLECVQDMDHENMFWYRQDPGLGLRLIYFSYDVKMKEKGDIPEGYSVSREKKERFSLILESASTNQTSMYLCASLSNTEAFFGQGTRLTVV.

This clonotype was found many times. The J gene is TRBJ2-5, the V gene TRBV20-1, with 13 bases aligning to TRBD2. V trimming: 3 bases; J trimming: 3 bases; junction bases outside the gene matches: 7. Germline CDR1 is DFQATT and CDR2 is SNEGSKA (reference sequence). CDR3 length: 16 residues. The CDR3 is CSARGTSGIGKETQYF. The DNA for the CDR3 is TGCAGTGCTAGGGGGACTAGCGGGATTGGGAAAGAGACCCAGTACTTC.

This clonotype occurred many times. The chain combines TRBV6-5 with TRBJ2-1, with TRBD1 matching over 9 bases. This CDR3 spans 16 amino acids. CDR1 MNHEY and CDR2 SVGAGI come from the germline V gene. The J segment lost 3 bases and the V segment lost 2 bases, leaving 5 bases of the junction unmatched. CDR3 loop: CASSYLDRGSYNEQFF. Written as DNA, the CDR3 is TGTGCCAGCAGTTACCTTGACAGGGGGAGCTACAATGAGCAGTTCTTC.

This clonotype was counted at least ten times. This sequence joins TRBV4-1 and TRBJ1-5; D may be TRBD1 (6 bases). CDR1 and CDR2 (germline): MGHRA, YSYEKL. The germline V and J ends were trimmed by 0 bases and 3 bases, with 9 bases remaining between them. The CDR3 loop spans 15 amino acids. The CDR3 spells CASSQDHRDNQPQHF. CDR3 DNA sequence: TGCGCCAGCAGCCAAGATCACAGGGACAATCAGCCCCAGCATTTT.

This clonotype has just a few counts. The chain uses TRBV10-3 and TRBJ1-5, with 12 bases matching TRBD1. Trimming took 6 bases from V and 7 from J; bases not matched to a gene: 7. Germline V gene sequence: CDR1 ENHRY, CDR2 SYGVKD. The CDR3 loop spans 15 amino acids. The CDR3 here is CAISPGQGAGQPQHF. The DNA for the CDR3 is TGTGCCATCAGCCCGGGACAGGGGGCGGGGCAGCCCCAGCATTTT.

At least ten counts were recorded for this clonotype. The rearrangement joins TRBV29-1 to TRBJ2-7, with D maybe TRBD1 (5 bases). The CDR3 runs to 13 residues. Germline-derived CDR1 and CDR2 are SQVTM and ANQGSEA. Deletions cut 6 bases from V and 7 bases from J, with 19 bases between. The CDR3 DNA is TGCAGCGTGCGCACGCAGGGAATTGGGGAGCAGTACTTC. Residues: CSVRTQGIGEQYF.

Details on this clonotype: No conserved phenylalanine or tryptophan ends this CDR3, so it is likely a read error. The limits of the CDR3 on the DNA are not certain, so only TCRdb's listed CDR3 is given. The chain carries TRBV29-1 and TRBJ2-3. The CDR3 length equals 12 residues, ends included. Germline CDR1 and CDR2: SQVTM and ANQGSEA. The CDR3 is CSVRSSTDTQYL.

This clonotype was observed many times. The gene calls are TRBV7-9 and TRBJ2-2; 11 nucleotides line up with TRBD1. Germline V gives CDR1 SEHNR, CDR2 FQNEAQ (reference sequence). The CDR3 has 18 amino acids. V lost 1 base, J lost 5 bases, and 9 bases stayed unmatched. The CDR3 region has the DNA TGTGCCAGCAGCTTAGAGGACAGGGGGCAACCTTCAACCGGGGAGCTGTTTTTT. It translates to CASSLEDRGQPSTGELFF. Supplemented by reference TRBV7-9 and TRBJ2-2, the full variable domain reads DTGVSQNPRHKITKRGQNVTFRCDPISEHNRLYWYRQTLGQGPEFLTYFQNEAQLEKSRLLSDRFSAERPKGSFSTLEIQRTEQGDSAMYLCASSLEDRGQPSTGELFFGEGSRLTVL.

Ten or more counts support this clonotype. V and J are TRBV29-1 and TRBJ2-2; D call uncertain. Trimming took 3 bases from V and 1 from J, leaving 3 bases between them. From germline, CDR1 is SQVTM and CDR2 ANQGSEA. The CDR3 contains 12 residues. The CDR3: CSVEKNTGELFF. The CDR3 coding sequence is TGCAGCGTTGAGAAGAACACCGGGGAGCTGTTTTTT.

This clonotype has at least ten counts. The chain joins TRBV18 to TRBJ2-3; D unclear. The ends were cut back, 4 bases at V and 1 base at J, with 6 bases in the middle. CDR1 and CDR2 (germline): KGHSH, LQKENI. The CDR3 length is 13 residues. The CDR3, as DNA: TGTGCCAGCTCACAGATCCGCACAGATACGCAGTATTTT. Translation gives CASSQIRTDTQYF.

Note on this clonotype: A read error may be the cause here, since a much bigger clone is one base away. This chain connects TRBV29-1 to TRBJ1-3; D remains unclear. The CDR3 loop spans 12 amino acids. CDR1 and CDR2 (germline): SQVTM, ANQGSEA. The CDR3, as DNA: TGCAGCGTTCAGACCTCTGGAAACACCGTATATTTT. It codes for CSVQTSGNTVYF. Using reference TRBV29-1 and TRBJ1-3 for the parts outside the CDR3, the full variable domain is SAVISQKPSRDICQRGTSLTIQCQVDSQVTMMFWYRQQPGQSLTLIATANQGSEATYESGFVIDKFPISRPNLTFSTLTVSNMSPEDSSIYLCSVQTSGNTVYFGEGSWLTVV.

This clonotype has a handful of counts. This may stem from a read error, because a much larger clone lies one nucleotide away. This CDR3 is missing its conserved last phenylalanine or tryptophan, likely due to a read error. The rearrangement uses TRBV9 and TRBJ2-5; TRBD2 agrees at 8 bases. This CDR3 spans 15 amino acids. CDR1 and CDR2 (germline): SGDLS, YYNGEE. The V segment lost 3 bases and the J segment 4 bases; nucleotides outside the gene matches: 8. In DNA, the CDR3 is TGTGCCAGCAGCGCCCGGGAGGGCCTTGGAGAGACCCAGTACTCC. Translated, it gives CASSAREGLGETQYS.

This clonotype showed up many times. The genes are TRBV28 and TRBJ2-7, with 8 bases matching TRBD1. There are 15 residues in the CDR3. V shed 5 bases, J shed 2 bases, and the junction held 8 bases outside the gene matches. Germline CDR1 is MDHEN and CDR2 is SYDVKM. The CDR3, as DNA: TGTGCCAGCAGTACCCACGGACAGGGTACCTACGAGCAGTACTTC. It encodes CASSTHGQGTYEQYF.

Remarks on this clonotype: The CDR3 carries no conserved terminal phenylalanine or tryptophan, so it likely arises from a read error. V gene TRBV7-2 combines with J gene TRBJ2-5; 9 nucleotides agree with TRBD2. Germline V CDR1 and CDR2: SGHTA, FQGNSA. CDR3 length equals 16 residues. The CDR3: CASSPVSGRSKETQYL. In DNA form, the CDR3 reads TGTGCCAGCAGCCCGGTGAGCGGGAGGTCGAAAGAAACCCAGTACTTA.

This clonotype was seen many times. V and J are TRBV5-1 and TRBJ1-2; D remains ambiguous. There are 14 residues in the CDR3. The germline CDR1 and CDR2 sequences are SGHRS and YFSETQ. V lost 0 bases and J lost 0, with 6 bases in between. CDR3 bases: TGCGCCAGCAGCTTGGGACAATCTAACTATGGCTACACCTTC. The encoded protein is CASSLGQSNYGYTF.

This clonotype was seen at least ten times. The chain combines TRBV18 with TRBJ2-5, with 7 bases matching TRBD1. Trimming at V came to 1 base and at J to 3 bases, leaving 8 bases not matched to a gene. The CDR3 runs 16 residues. Germline V gene data show CDR1 as KGHSH and CDR2 as LQKENI. This CDR3 reads CASSPRSRGIKETQYF. CDR3 DNA sequence: TGTGCCAGCTCACCACGATCCAGGGGGATCAAAGAGACCCAGTACTTC.

With regard to this clonotype: The conserved phenylalanine or tryptophan normally closing the CDR3 is absent here, so this likely arose from a read error. J is TRBJ2-7 and V is TRBV4-3; TRBD2 agrees at 9 bases. CDR1 and CDR2 from the germline V gene are LGHNA and YSLEER. Losses at the gene ends were 4 bases for V and 4 bases for J; bases not matched to a gene: 2. CDR3 length equals 13 residues. CDR3 coding DNA: TGCGCCAGCAGCCCCGGACTAGCGTACGAGCAGTACCTC. It encodes CASSPGLAYEQYL.

This clonotype has at least ten counts. The chain links TRBV19 to TRBJ2-5; D might be TRBD2 (5 bases). Germline values: CDR1 LNHDA, CDR2 SQIVND (reference sequence). V was cut by 4 bases and J by 5 bases, with 8 bases left in between. The CDR3 spans 12 residues. Here the CDR3 DNA reads TGTGCCAGTAGTAGCGGGCTGGAGACCCAGTACTTC. Translating gives CASSSGLETQYF.

The chain is built from TRBV5-1 and TRBJ2-1; D is uncertain. Germline assignment: CDR1 SGHRS and CDR2 YFSETQ. V was shortened by 0 bases and J by 4 bases, with 5 bases between the two germline ends. This CDR3 is built from 13 residues. In nucleotides, the CDR3 is TGCGCCAGCAGCTTGGCAAAATACAATGAGCAGTTCTTC. It is translated as CASSLAKYNEQFF.

This clonotype was counted many times. At one end, the junction sequence differs from germline, possibly due to a read error. The chain is built from TRBV20-1 and TRBJ2-1; D ambiguous. CDR3 size: 16 residues. Germline V gives CDR1 DFQATT, CDR2 SNEGSKA (reference sequence). The CDR3 spells CSARDLARGADDDQFF. CDR3 in DNA: TGCAGTGCTAGAGACCTGGCGCGCGGTGCTGACGATGACCAGTTCTTC.

This clonotype was found many times. V and J are TRBV20-1 and TRBJ2-7; a weak D match, TRBD1 (5 bases). The CDR3 extends over 15 amino acids. V was shortened by 0 bases and J by 0 bases, with 12 bases between the two germline ends. Germline V lookup: CDR1 DFQATT, CDR2 SNEGSKA (reference sequence). In nucleotides, the CDR3 is TGCAGTGCTAGAGATGGGGCGGTCCTCTCCTACGAGCAGTACTTC. Its translation is CSARDGAVLSYEQYF.

This clonotype was seen many times. The chain carries TRBV10-3 and TRBJ2-1; 12 bases are a match to TRBD1. CDR1 is ENHRY, CDR2 SYGVKD, per germline. The CDR3 extends over 16 amino acids. V lost 3 bases to trimming and J lost 9 bases; unmatched junction nucleotides: 9. CDR3 coding DNA: TGTGCCATCAGTGACTCGGGACAGGGGGCTCGGAGTGAGCAGTTCTTC. Its translation is CAISDSGQGARSEQFF.

A note on this clonotype: This could be a read error, since a much larger clone is one nucleotide away. The chain has TRBV19 and TRBJ2-2; unclear D gene. CDR3 length: 14 amino acids. Germline V gene lookup returns CDR1 LNHDA and CDR2 SQIVND (reference sequence). The CDR3 bases are TGTGCCAGTGGTATGTCCCTGTACACCGGGGAGCTGTTTTTT. It translates to CASGMSLYTGELFF.

This clonotype was counted between two and nine times. Relative to the germline gene, one junction end is altered; a read error may explain this. The chain couples TRBV10-3 to TRBJ2-7; D uncertain. The CDR3 sequence is 13 residues long. CDR1 is ENHRY, CDR2 SYGVKD, per germline. For the CDR3, the DNA is TGTGCCATCAGTGGACGTACGGGCGACGAGCAGCACTTC. Its translation: CAISGRTGDEQHF.

A note on this clonotype: The CDR3 carries no conserved terminal phenylalanine or tryptophan, so it likely arises from a read error. This sequence joins TRBV27 and TRBJ1-2; no clear D. Germline V CDR1 and CDR2: MNHEY, SMNVEV (reference sequence). CDR3 length equals 15 residues. V gave up 8 bases and J gave up 4 bases, with 20 bases separating them. The CDR3 region is CASAHNLDNLYGYTL. The DNA for the CDR3 is TGTGCCAGCGCTCATAACTTAGACAACCTCTATGGCTACACCCTC.

This clonotype was seen at least ten times. The rearrangement uses TRBV5-5 and TRBJ2-7; D might be TRBD1 (5 bases). The germline gives CDR1 SGHKS, CDR2 YYEKEE (reference sequence). The CDR3 consists of 13 residues. CDR3 protein: CVTGVDNTYEQYF. CDR3 bases: TGTGTCACCGGAGTGGACAACACCTACGAGCAGTACTTC.

Ten or more counts support this clonotype. V gene TRBV6-1 combines with J gene TRBJ1-1; 9 nucleotides match TRBD1. Looked up from germline, CDR1 is MNHNS and CDR2 is SASEGT. After removal of 6 bases from V and 5 bases from J, the junction contained 7 bases not matched to a gene. The CDR3 totals 14 residues. DNA of the CDR3: TGTGCCAGCAGCGCCGGGACAGGGAGGACTGAAGCTTTCTTT. This codes for CASSAGTGRTEAFF.

This clonotype was recorded many times. The chain combines TRBV28 with TRBJ2-2; maybe TRBD1 (6 bases). CDR1 is MDHEN and CDR2 is SYDVKM in the germline V gene. This CDR3 comprises 16 residues. The V end lost 2 bases, the J end lost 4 bases, and 14 bases lay between the germline ends. The CDR3 DNA sequence: TGTGCCAGCAGTTTAACAACAGGGATGGGCACCGGGGAGCTGTTTTTT. Its translation is CASSLTTGMGTGELFF. Full variable domain (missing parts from reference TRBV28 and TRBJ2-2): DVKVTQSSRYLVKRTGEKVFLECVQDMDHENMFWYRQDPGLGLRLIYFSYDVKMKEKGDIPEGYSVSREKKERFSLILESASTNQTSMYLCASSLTTGMGTGELFFGEGSRLTVL.